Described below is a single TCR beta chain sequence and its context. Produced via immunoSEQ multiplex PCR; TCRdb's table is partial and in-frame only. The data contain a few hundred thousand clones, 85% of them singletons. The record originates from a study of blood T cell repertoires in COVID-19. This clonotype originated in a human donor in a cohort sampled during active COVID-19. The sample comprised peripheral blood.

DNA of the CDR3: TGTGCCAGCAGCTCCGGGACTATAAGCAATGAGCAGTTCTTC. Protein: CASSSGTISNEQFF. This rearrangement joins TRBV5-5 to TRBJ2-1, with 7 positions matching TRBD2. This CDR3 is 14 amino acids long. The V gene end was trimmed by 3 bases and the J gene end by 6 bases; junction bases not matched to a gene: 6. The V gene's germline CDR1 is SGHKS and CDR2 YYEKEE (reference sequence).